This T cell receptor (beta chain) derives from a study of beta chain features in type 1 diabetes. Study-wide points: Junctions at VDJ sites from type 1 diabetes patients had fewer insertions and more deletions. Since sequencing was performed on cDNA, cells with high TCR expression could be over-represented.

This clone was recorded a few times. Antigen unknown. CDR1 SGDLS and CDR2 YYNGEE come from the germline V gene. V was trimmed by 4 bases and J by 0 bases, leaving 5 bases between them. The CDR3 runs 12 residues. Since all of the isolated RNA was reverse transcribed, expressed TCRB transcripts were what got sequenced. Produced via immunoSEQ multiplex PCR; TCRdb's table is partial and in-frame only. The table lists about 350,000 clones, about 18% of them singletons. Sorting of CD4+ naive, central memory, regulatory and stem cell-like memory cells was performed via CD45RO/CCR7/CD25/CD127/CD95/CD27. Sequencing input: naive CD4+ T cells from blood. This receptor was obtained from a woman under 30 in good health. This sequence joins TRBV9 and TRBJ2-7; no firm D call. CDR3 nucleotide sequence: TGTGCCAGCAGCACCAGCTCCTACGAGCAGTACTTC. As protein: CASSTSSYEQYF.